Given below is one T cell receptor beta chain in context. As yet, its antigen is unknown. The sample comes from a study of cytomegalovirus exposure and HLA in healthy donors. The germline CDR1 and CDR2 sequences are ENHRY and SYGVKD. The CDR3 totals 17 residues. The junction had 15 bases not matched to a gene; V was cut back by 4 bases and J by 4 bases. The study, taken as a whole, reports: The study found most TCR sequences rare, yet found some public TCRs in many donors. HLA allele associations emerged for fewer than 20,000 TCR beta sequences in a later analysis, at 0.05 false discovery rate.

This PCR relied on a set of 60 Vbeta primers and 13 Jbeta primers. Profiling relied on immunoSEQ multiplex PCR, and the TCRdb table lists in-frame clones only, not all of them. The sample yields 110,000 or so clones, about 15% seen once. The clonotype was recovered from a female donor in good health and CMV-seronegative. Sequencing input: PBMCs. This chain joins TRBV10-3 and TRBJ1-2; 7 nucleotides match TRBD1. The CDR3 DNA sequence: TGTGCCATCAGTGGGACCTCCGGGACAGACTTTGGCTATGGCTACACCTTC. Protein: CAISGTSGTDFGYGYTF.